This T cell receptor beta chain was recovered during a study of T cell responses to AZD1222 COVID-19 vaccine. TCRdb keeps only in-frame clones here, not all; method: immunoSEQ multiplex PCR. There are roughly 180,000 clones in the sample; about nine tenths occur only once, and about 3% lies in the top ten. Points on this clone: What it binds is not known.

This CDR3 contains 16 residues. The germline V gene has CDR1 LNHNV and CDR2 YYDKDF (reference sequence). The V gene lost 1 base and the J gene lost 1 base, with 13 bases spanning the gap. Whole-study results and caveats: Targets within unmutated variant regions were reportedly found for nearly half of spike-specific TCRs. Spike-specific TCRs gained breadth and depth after people received two AZD1222 doses. At 160-218 and 743-854, vaccine-associated CD4 TCRs were dominant, and they spanned spike. White British people made up most donors, females outnumbered males, and clonal diversity was possibly underestimated.

Sample: peripheral blood, taken on day 0 of AZD1222 vaccination. V and J are TRBV15 and TRBJ1-1; tentative D call: TRBD1 (6 bases). The TCR originated in an adult in good health. The CDR3 region is CATSRASGVGNTEAFF. Written as DNA, the CDR3 is TGTGCCACCAGCAGAGCCTCAGGGGTAGGGAACACTGAAGCTTTCTTT.